The entry below gives a single TCR beta chain sequence along with its context. The CDR3 runs 13 residues. The germline V and J ends were trimmed by 8 bases and 1 base, with 9 bases remaining between them. Looked up from germline, CDR1 is KGHSH and CDR2 is LQKENI. Random hexamers primed reverse transcription of about 0.5 to 1 ug RNA. Amplification of TCR beta CDR3 used immunoSEQ multiplex PCR across 54 Vbeta and 13 Jbeta. Via MiXCR, TCRdb re-called the immunoSEQ multiplex PCR reads, giving one row per CDR3 protein. Found here are some 130,000 distinct CDR3 sequences, about 95% of them singletons; the top ten hold around 0.12%. This entry is derived from a study of CD8 T cells in Susac syndrome.

The chain uses TRBV18 and TRBJ1-5; D is perhaps TRBD1 (6 bases). Sample: CD4+ T cells from PBMCs. This TCR came from a human donor with multiple sclerosis. CDR3 sequence (DNA): TGTGCCAGCCAAGGGGGAAGCAATCAGCCCCAGCATTTT. It specifies CASQGGSNQPQHF.